These 12 T cell receptor beta chains originate from one sample sequenced in a study of blood T cell repertoires in COVID-19. TCRdb's table, derived via immunoSEQ multiplex PCR, lists solely in-frame clones and lacks some. The profile shows 200,000 to 250,000 clones, approximately 86% of them singletons. The sequenced sample was peripheral blood. The receptors shown here come from a woman older than 75 with acute or convalescent COVID-19.

The rearrangement joins TRBV5-1 to TRBJ1-2; 7 bases map to TRBD1. V lost 0 bases to trimming and J lost 4 bases; unmatched junction nucleotides: 3. The CDR3 contains 14 residues. Germline V gives CDR1 SGHRS, CDR2 YFSETQ. The CDR3 is CASSLGTGLYGYTF. In nucleotides, the CDR3 is TGCGCCAGCAGCTTGGGGACAGGACTCTATGGCTACACCTTC.

The rearrangement uses TRBV11-3 and TRBJ2-7, with unresolved D. Germline V gene data show CDR1 as SGHNT and CDR2 as YENEEA. V dropped 4 bases and J dropped 3 bases, with 22 bases sitting between them. CDR3 length: 17 residues. The CDR3 loop reads CASSSPGGRSPYYEQYF. The CDR3 DNA sequence: TGTGCCAGCAGCTCCCCCGGTGGCAGGTCGCCCTACTACGAGCAGTACTTC.

The chain links TRBV19 to TRBJ1-1; D perhaps matches TRBD1 (5 bases). This CDR3 contains 15 residues. Germline loops: CDR1 LNHDA, CDR2 SQIVND (reference sequence). The germline V and J ends were trimmed by 4 bases and 5 bases, with 17 bases remaining between them. CDR3 protein: CASSTRGRVGTEAFF. Written as DNA, the CDR3 is TGTGCCAGTAGTACCCGAGGCAGGGTTGGGACTGAAGCTTTCTTT.

The chain couples TRBV7-6 to TRBJ2-7, with 14 bases identical to TRBD2. The CDR3 runs 18 residues. The trim removed 4 bases at V and 1 base at J, leaving 9 bases unmatched. CDR1 is SGHVS and CDR2 is FNYEAQ in the germline V gene. The CDR3 DNA reads TGTGCCAGCAGCTCTCGGACTAGCGGGGGGCTAAGATCCTACGAGCAGTACTTC. This gives the protein CASSSRTSGGLRSYEQYF. Drawing the rest from reference TRBV7-6 and TRBJ2-7, the complete variable domain is GAGVSQSPRYKVTKRGQDVALRCDPISGHVSLYWYRQALGQGPEFLTYFNYEAQQDKSGLPNDRFSAERPEGSISTLTIQRTEQRDSAMYRCASSSRTSGGLRSYEQYFGPGTRLTVT.

J is TRBJ2-5 and V is TRBV5-1; D gene unclear. Looked up from germline, CDR1 is SGHRS and CDR2 is YFSETQ. Between the trimmed V and J ends, which lost 7 bases and 5 bases, there was a span of 15 bases. The CDR3 loop spans 13 amino acids. As DNA, the CDR3 is TGCGCCAGCTGGGCCCCGAGCCTCGAGACCCAGTACTTC. This encodes CASWAPSLETQYF.

In its sample, this clone was seen once. The chain joins TRBV10-3 to TRBJ2-2; 9 bases map to TRBD1. V trimming: 4 bases; J trimming: 6 bases; junction bases outside the gene matches: 12. The V gene's germline CDR1 is ENHRY and CDR2 SYGVKD. The CDR3 is 17 residues long. As DNA, the CDR3 is TGTGCCATCAGTGCCTTACTACAGGGGGCGCGGGCCGGGGAGCTGTTTTTT. This codes for CAISALLQGARAGELFF.

The chain carries TRBV7-3 and TRBJ2-2, with 12 positions matching TRBD1. Germline V lookup: CDR1 SGHTA, CDR2 FQGTGA. The trim removed 5 bases at V and 7 bases at J, leaving 8 bases unmatched. This CDR3 has 16 amino acids. The CDR3 sequence is CASSPLGQGAGGELFF. The CDR3 DNA follows: TGTGCCAGCAGCCCCCTGGGACAGGGGGCGGGCGGGGAGCTGTTTTTT.

The J gene is TRBJ2-1, the V gene TRBV3-1 (or the pseudogene TRBV3-2); a weak D match, TRBD2 (6 bases). V was trimmed by 4 bases and J by 0 bases, leaving 10 bases between them. The germline gives CDR1 LGHDT, CDR2 YNNKEL (reference sequence). CDR3 length equals 15 residues. This CDR3 reads CASSRDFSSYNEQFF. The CDR3 nucleotides read TGTGCCAGCAGCCGGGACTTCAGCTCCTACAATGAGCAGTTCTTC.

This chain uses TRBV9 with TRBJ1-4; 7 nucleotides match TRBD1. Germline loops: CDR1 SGDLS, CDR2 YYNGEE. Trimming cost V 5 bases and J 0 bases; bases outside gene matches: 4. The CDR3 is 15 residues long. The DNA for the CDR3 is TGTGCCAGCAGTGGACAGGCCGCAACTAATGAAAAACTGTTTTTT. Translated: CASSGQAATNEKLFF.

In DNA, the CDR3 is TGTGCCACACGACAGGCGACCTCCTACAATGAGCAGTTCTTC. It specifies CATRQATSYNEQFF. J is TRBJ2-1 and V is TRBV15; tentative D call: TRBD1 (6 bases). V gave up 9 bases and J gave up 0 bases, with 12 bases separating them. Germline CDR1 LNHNV, CDR2 YYDKDF (reference sequence). The CDR3 length is 14 residues.

V is TRBV6-5 and J is TRBJ2-7; the match to TRBD1 covers 7 bases. Germline lookup yields CDR1 MNHEY and CDR2 SVGAGI. The length of the CDR3 is 13 residues. The ends lost 4 bases at V and 3 bases at J; junction bases unmatched: 3. The CDR3 bases are TGTGCCAGCAGTTTGGGACAGTACTACGAGCAGTACTTC. It yields the protein CASSLGQYYEQYF.

The chain links TRBV30 to TRBJ2-5; 7 bases fit TRBD1. CDR1 and CDR2 (germline): GTSNPN, SVGIG (reference sequence). The V gene end was trimmed by 5 bases and the J gene end by 2 bases; junction bases not matched to a gene: 5. CDR3 length: 13 amino acids. CDR3 sequence (DNA): TGTGCCTGGGCCCGGGACAGTCAAGAGACCCAGTACTTC. Translating gives CAWARDSQETQYF.